The 8 T cell receptor beta chains listed next were all sequenced from one sample in a study of metastatic and nonmetastatic thyroid tumors. With MiXCR, TCRdb called clones anew from the PCR reads. This table holds about 21,000 clones, 25% to 30% found once. No patient had received any treatment before thyroid surgery. The sequenced sample consisted of blood. Receptors were obtained from a female donor with papillary thyroid cancer or a benign thyroid nodule (not recorded which). Some clones in this sample may be carry-over from other donors' samples.

The V and J genes are TRBV19 and TRBJ1-2; TRBD1 matches at 7 bases. The CDR3 runs to 15 residues. Germline assignment: CDR1 LNHDA and CDR2 SQIVND (reference sequence). The ends lost 5 bases at V and 2 bases at J; junction bases unmatched: 8. The CDR3 sequence: CASSPLDRPNYGYTF. The CDR3 DNA follows: TGTGCCAGTAGTCCCCTGGACAGGCCCAACTATGGCTACACCTTC.

This clone was counted at least ten times. This chain uses TRBV24-1 with TRBJ2-5, with D possibly TRBD2 on 5 matching bases. Germline loops: CDR1 KGHDR, CDR2 SFDVKD. The CDR3 extends over 13 amino acids. V was cut by 4 bases and J by 4 bases, with 9 bases left in between. The CDR3 DNA reads as TGTGCCACCAGTGACCACGGAGGAGAGACCCAGTACTTC. Its protein is CATSDHGGETQYF.

This clone occurred many times. The chain is built from TRBV7-9 and TRBJ2-6, with TRBD1 identical over 7 bases. CDR1 and CDR2 from the germline V gene are SEHNR and FQNEAQ (reference sequence). V gave up 5 bases and J gave up 5 bases; unmatched junction bases: 6. This CDR3 has 15 residues. This chain's CDR3 is CASSPDRLRANVLTF. The CDR3 bases are TGTGCCAGCAGCCCGGACAGGCTAAGGGCCAACGTCCTGACTTTC.

J is TRBJ2-3 and V is TRBV18; tentatively, D is TRBD2 (5 bases). The germline V and J ends were trimmed by 0 bases and 2 bases, with 9 bases remaining between them. The germline V gene encodes CDR1 KGHSH and CDR2 LQKENI. The CDR3 consists of 15 residues. CDR3 in amino acids: CASSPPQEDTDTQYF. DNA of the CDR3: TGTGCCAGCTCACCACCTCAGGAGGACACAGATACGCAGTATTTT.

CDR3 bases: TGTGCCAGCAGTGAAGGTGGCTACGAGCAGTACTTC. Amino acids: CASSEGGYEQYF. The chain uses TRBV6-1 and TRBJ2-7, with D unclear. This CDR3 has 12 residues. The V end was cut by 1 base, the J end by 3 bases, with 4 bases between. The V gene's germline CDR1 is MNHNS and CDR2 SASEGT.

This chain links TRBV30 with TRBJ1-1; D is ambiguous. The CDR3 runs 15 residues. V was clipped by 5 bases and J by 5 bases, with 21 bases between them. Germline CDR1 is GTSNPN and CDR2 is SVGIG (reference sequence). CDR3 loop: CAWHLQPVELTEAFF. DNA of the CDR3: TGTGCCTGGCACCTTCAACCAGTGGAACTGACTGAAGCTTTCTTT.

By sample share, this clone is medium-sized. CDR3 nucleotide sequence: TGTGCCAGCAGCTCACTCACCGGGGATTCACCCCTCCACTTT. Encoded protein: CASSSLTGDSPLHF. The chain links TRBV7-9 to TRBJ1-6; D unresolved. The CDR3 is 14 amino acids. V dropped 4 bases and J dropped 8 bases, with 12 bases sitting between them. Germline CDR1 and CDR2: SEHNR and FQNEAQ (reference sequence).

This chain uses TRBV28 with TRBJ1-1; no definite D call. The CDR3 loop spans 13 amino acids. The V end lost 2 bases, the J end lost 11 bases, and 15 bases lay between the germline ends. Germline CDR1 MDHEN, CDR2 SYDVKM. CDR3 bases: TGTGCCAGCAGTTTAATAATTAGGGCGTTTGCTTTCTTT. This codes for CASSLIIRAFAFF.